Sequencing of this T cell receptor (beta chain) was carried out in a study of CD8 T cells in Susac syndrome. It was with random hexamers that roughly 0.45 to 1 ug RNA was reverse transcribed. Across 54 Vbeta and 13 Jbeta, TCR beta CDR3 was amplified with immunoSEQ multiplex PCR. Via MiXCR, TCRdb re-called the immunoSEQ multiplex PCR reads, giving one row per CDR3 protein. This table holds about 300,000 distinct CDR3 sequences, over 75% found once. CD8+ and CD4+ blood T cells underwent TCR beta sequencing. Those who served as multiple sclerosis controls were treatment-naive patients with stable or active relapsing-remitting disease. This CDR3 region has 16 residues. Per germline, CDR1 DFQATT and CDR2 SNEGSKA (reference sequence). Trimming cost V 1 base and J 4 bases, with 17 bases left between them.

V and J are TRBV20-1 and TRBJ2-1; D perhaps matches TRBD2 (7 bases). Material: CD8+ T cells from PBMCs. The TCR sequence derives from a human donor with multiple sclerosis. The CDR3: CSARGTRGGAYNEQFF. The CDR3 DNA sequence: TGCAGTGCTAGAGGCACTAGGGGGGGGGCGTACAATGAGCAGTTCTTC.